Each of the 32 T cell receptor beta chains below was sequenced from the same sample in a study of cytomegalovirus exposure and HLA in healthy donors. Primers included in the PCR were 60 Vbeta and 13 Jbeta primers. TCRdb keeps only in-frame clones here, not all; method: immunoSEQ multiplex PCR. The table records approximately 160,000 clones, about four fifths of them present only once. Sequenced: PBMCs. The receptors shown here come from a boy aged 2 to 10 in good health and CMV-seronegative.

The V and J genes are TRBV10-3 and TRBJ2-7; tentatively, D is TRBD2 (6 bases). V was shortened by 0 bases and J by 7 bases, with 16 bases between the two germline ends. Germline-derived CDR1 and CDR2 are ENHRY and SYGVKD. The CDR3 totals 15 residues. This CDR3 reads CAISESRAGAGEQYF. The CDR3 nucleotides are TGTGCCATCAGTGAGTCGAGGGCGGGCGCGGGGGAGCAGTACTTC.

The CDR3 DNA sequence: TGTGCCAGCAGCGTCGGGACACATAGCAATCAGCCCCAGCATTTT. Translating it yields CASSVGTHSNQPQHF. The J gene is TRBJ1-5, the V gene TRBV28; the D gene is possibly TRBD1 (6 bases). CDR3 length equals 15 residues. The V gene lost 6 bases and the J gene lost 0 bases, with 12 bases spanning the gap. Germline CDR1 is MDHEN and CDR2 is SYDVKM. Filled out from reference TRBV28 and TRBJ1-5, the complete variable domain reads DVKVTQSSRYLVKRTGEKVFLECVQDMDHENMFWYRQDPGLGLRLIYFSYDVKMKEKGDIPEGYSVSREKKERFSLILESASTNQTSMYLCASSVGTHSNQPQHFGDGTRLSIL.

This chain links TRBV7-9 with TRBJ1-4; D possibly corresponds to TRBD1 (5 bases). The V end lost 4 bases, the J end lost 1 base, and 10 bases lay between the germline ends. The germline V gene has CDR1 SEHNR and CDR2 FQNEAQ (reference sequence). This CDR3 region has 15 residues. The CDR3 region has the DNA TGTGCCAGCAGCTCCGTGGGGCTAACTAATGAAAAACTGTTTTTT. This codes for CASSSVGLTNEKLFF.

The chain carries TRBV20-1 and TRBJ1-1; D is uncertain. The V end was cut by 3 bases, the J end by 10 bases, with 12 bases between. The length of the CDR3 is 11 residues. From germline, CDR1 is DFQATT and CDR2 SNEGSKA (reference sequence). The CDR3 DNA reads TGCAGTGCTAGTGTACGGCGGGGAGCTTTCTTT. Translating gives CSASVRRGAFF.

The chain uses TRBV19 and TRBJ1-2; D gene ambiguous. Germline V CDR1 and CDR2: LNHDA, SQIVND (reference sequence). V dropped 3 bases and J dropped 7 bases, with 6 bases sitting between them. This CDR3 has 11 amino acids. The CDR3 DNA reads TGTGCCAGTAGTATGGCTTCTGGCTACACCTTC. Translating gives CASSMASGYTF.

The gene calls are TRBV7-9 and TRBJ2-1; 9 positions match TRBD1. Unmatched junction bases numbered 11, after V lost 5 bases and J lost 0 bases. From germline, CDR1 is SEHNR and CDR2 FQNEAQ (reference sequence). The CDR3 contains 18 residues. The CDR3 DNA sequence: TGTGCCAGCAGCATTGGACAGGGGCCCCCGAGCTCCTACAATGAGCAGTTCTTC. Its translation is CASSIGQGPPSSYNEQFF.

This chain links TRBV27 with TRBJ1-5; perhaps TRBD1 as D (6 bases). There are 14 residues in the CDR3. The V gene lost 3 bases and the J gene lost 7 bases, with 13 bases spanning the gap. Looked up from germline, CDR1 is MNHEY and CDR2 is SMNVEV (reference sequence). For the CDR3, the DNA is TGTGCCAGCAGTTTCAGGGGCCTGGGCCAGCCCCAGCATTTT. Translation: CASSFRGLGQPQHF.

The rearrangement joins TRBV7-9 to TRBJ2-5, with 14 bases that match TRBD2. The ends lost 5 bases at V and 6 bases at J; junction bases unmatched: 8. CDR3 length: 16 amino acids. Germline CDR1 and CDR2: SEHNR and FQNEAQ (reference sequence). This chain's CDR3 is CASSRGLAGDRKTQYF. CDR3 in DNA: TGTGCCAGCAGCCGGGGACTAGCGGGAGATCGGAAGACCCAGTACTTC.

The V gene is TRBV14, the J gene TRBJ2-7; TRBD2 agrees at 11 bases. CDR3 length: 17 residues. Germline CDR1 is SGHDN and CDR2 is FVKESK. V gave up 4 bases and J gave up 2 bases; unmatched junction bases: 10. The CDR3 DNA follows: TGTGCCAGCAGCCTCCGTTTAACTAGCGGGAGTCCCTACGAGCAGTACTTC. Protein sequence: CASSLRLTSGSPYEQYF. The full variable domain, its missing parts supplied by reference TRBV14 and TRBJ2-7, is EAGVTQFPSHSVIEKGQTVTLRCDPISGHDNLYWYRRVMGKEIKFLLHFVKESKQDESGMPNNRFLAERTGGTYSTLKVQPAELEDSGVYFCASSLRLTSGSPYEQYFGPGTRLTVT.

This chain connects TRBV5-1 to TRBJ2-2; 7 positions match TRBD1. Germline V gives CDR1 SGHRS, CDR2 YFSETQ. J gave up 5 bases and V 0 bases, and 7 bases lay outside the gene matches. The CDR3 loop spans 16 amino acids. CDR3 protein: CASSLGTGQRTGELFF. The CDR3 nucleotides read TGCGCCAGCAGCTTGGGGACAGGCCAAAGGACCGGGGAGCTGTTTTTT.

CDR3: CASRVERDRPSYEQYF. CDR3 DNA: TGTGCCAGCAGAGTGGAGCGGGACCGTCCATCCTACGAGCAGTACTTC. The chain links TRBV6-4 to TRBJ2-7; 7 nucleotides line up with TRBD2. The CDR3 is 16 amino acids. The V gene's germline CDR1 is MRHNA and CDR2 SNTAGT. J was trimmed by 1 base and V by 6 bases; bases with no gene match: 12.

This clone was counted a single time. The CDR3 DNA reads as TGTGCCAGCAGCGACTACTCGAACACCGGGGAGCTGTTTTTT. Encoded protein: CASSDYSNTGELFF. The chain recombines TRBV6-1 with TRBJ2-2, with a possible D match to TRBD2 (5 bases). CDR3 size: 14 residues. Trimming cost V 6 bases and J 0 bases, with 8 bases left between them. Germline CDR1 MNHNS, CDR2 SASEGT.

The rearrangement uses TRBV7-6 and TRBJ2-1; D perhaps matches TRBD2 (6 bases). The CDR3 runs 19 residues. Germline CDR1 reads SGHVS; CDR2 reads FNYEAQ. Deletions cut 7 bases from V and 0 bases from J, with 25 bases between. The CDR3 DNA reads as TGTGCCAGCACCCGGGCACGGGGGAGAAGTGAGCGCTCCTACAATGAGCAGTTCTTC. Its protein product is CASTRARGRSERSYNEQFF. Supplemented by reference TRBV7-6 and TRBJ2-1, the full variable domain reads GAGVSQSPRYKVTKRGQDVALRCDPISGHVSLYWYRQALGQGPEFLTYFNYEAQQDKSGLPNDRFSAERPEGSISTLTIQRTEQRDSAMYRCASTRARGRSERSYNEQFFGPGTRLTVL.

The V call is TRBV5-4, the J call TRBJ2-2, with 7 bases identical to TRBD1. The CDR3 sequence is 15 residues long. The germline gives CDR1 SGHNT, CDR2 YYREEE (reference sequence). The V gene end was trimmed by 5 bases and the J gene end by 3 bases; junction bases not matched to a gene: 7. The CDR3 bases are TGTGCCAGCAGGATTGAGACAGGGTACACCGGGGAGCTGTTTTTT. This gives the protein CASRIETGYTGELFF. Supplemented by reference TRBV5-4 and TRBJ2-2, the full variable domain reads ETGVTQSPTHLIKTRGQQVTLRCSSQSGHNTVSWYQQALGQGPQFIFQYYREEENGRGNFPPRFSGLQFPNYSSELNVNALELDDSALYLCASRIETGYTGELFFGEGSRLTVL.

This sequence joins TRBV7-2 and TRBJ1-6; 9 nucleotides agree with TRBD1. V lost 5 bases to trimming and J lost 10 bases; unmatched junction nucleotides: 9. The CDR3 is 15 amino acids. In germline, CDR1 is SGHTA, CDR2 FQGNSA. CDR3 sequence reads: CASSPGTGLGSPLHF. DNA for the CDR3: TGTGCCAGCAGCCCCGGGACAGGGTTGGGATCACCCCTCCACTTT.

This CDR3 is CASSLSGRGTGELFF. The CDR3 DNA follows: TGTGCCAGCAGTTTGAGCGGGAGGGGCACCGGGGAGCTGTTTTTT. V usage is TRBV5-5 and J usage is TRBJ2-2; TRBD2 aligns across 10 bases. The CDR3 covers 15 residues. Germline V gene data show CDR1 as SGHKS and CDR2 as YYEKEE (reference sequence). Trimming cost V 5 bases and J 4 bases; bases outside gene matches: 5.

The rearrangement joins TRBV7-4 to TRBJ2-7, with TRBD1 matching 7 bases. The junction had 8 bases not matched to a gene; V was cut back by 7 bases and J by 5 bases. CDR3 length: 13 amino acids. In germline, CDR1 is SGHVT, CDR2 SQSDAQ. DNA of the CDR3: TGTGCCAGCATCCCGGGACAGAAGGACGAGCAGTACTTC. Encoded protein: CASIPGQKDEQYF.

V and J are TRBV6-1 and TRBJ2-3; D perhaps matches TRBD1 (5 bases). The germline V and J ends were trimmed by 0 bases and 4 bases, with 17 bases remaining between them. Germline CDR1 reads MNHNS; CDR2 reads SASEGT. This CDR3 contains 17 residues. The CDR3 spells CASSEAQAGFIPDTQYF. The CDR3 region has the DNA TGTGCCAGCAGTGAAGCACAGGCAGGTTTTATCCCAGATACGCAGTATTTT.

CDR3 loop: CASRQTGRNTGELFF. CDR3 nucleotide sequence: TGTGCCAGCAGACAGACAGGGCGGAACACCGGGGAGCTGTTTTTT. The chain links TRBV6-1 to TRBJ2-2; 7 bases match TRBD1. This CDR3 spans 15 amino acids. V gave up 6 bases and J gave up 1 base; unmatched junction bases: 5. From germline, CDR1 is MNHNS and CDR2 SASEGT.

The chain combines TRBV19 with TRBJ2-1; 10 nucleotides match TRBD2. Trimming removed 9 bases from V and 4 bases from J; junction bases left unmatched: 9. The CDR3 has 15 residues. Germline loops: CDR1 LNHDA, CDR2 SQIVND (reference sequence). CDR3 sequence: CASHAGTSVYNEQFF. DNA for the CDR3: TGTGCCAGCCATGCCGGGACTAGCGTATACAATGAGCAGTTCTTC.

Comment on this clone: Other DNA sequences in the same sample also yield this CDR3. The chain recombines TRBV28 with TRBJ1-1; D unresolved. This CDR3 has 12 amino acids. V dropped 5 bases and J dropped 0 bases, with 4 bases sitting between them. Germline V gene data show CDR1 as MDHEN and CDR2 as SYDVKM. The CDR3 bases are TGTGCCAGCAGTCCATTGAACACTGAAGCTTTCTTT. Amino acids: CASSPLNTEAFF.

This sequence joins TRBV15 and TRBJ1-1, with a tentative D call TRBD1 (6 bases). V dropped 4 bases and J dropped 3 bases, with 12 bases sitting between them. The CDR3 sequence is 14 residues long. Per the germline V gene, CDR1 is LNHNV and CDR2 is YYDKDF (reference sequence). CDR3 protein: CATSIPYRDTEAFF. The DNA of the CDR3 is TGTGCCACCAGCATCCCTTACAGGGACACTGAAGCTTTCTTT. The full variable domain, rest sourced from reference TRBV15 and TRBJ1-1, is DAMVIQNPRYQVTQFGKPVTLSCSQTLNHNVMYWYQQKSSQAPKLLFHYYDKDFNNEADTPDNFQSRRPNTSFCFLDIRSPGLGDTAMYLCATSIPYRDTEAFFGQGTRLTVV.

The V call is TRBV18, the J call TRBJ1-1, with D perhaps matching TRBD1 (6 bases). CDR3 size: 14 residues. Trimming took 3 bases from V and 0 from J, leaving 8 bases between them. Germline V gene sequence: CDR1 KGHSH, CDR2 LQKENI. This CDR3 reads CASSPDSMNTEAFF. CDR3 sequence (DNA): TGTGCCAGCTCACCGGACAGCATGAACACTGAAGCTTTCTTT.

This sequence joins TRBV19 and TRBJ2-2, with D possibly TRBD1 on 5 matching bases. The germline gives CDR1 LNHDA, CDR2 SQIVND (reference sequence). The CDR3 is 15 amino acids. Trimming shortened V by 0 bases and J by 5 bases, and 10 bases separated the two germline ends. The CDR3 DNA sequence: TGTGCCAGTAGTATAGAAGGGGCGGTTACCGGGGAGCTGTTTTTT. It codes for CASSIEGAVTGELFF.

The chain joins TRBV5-1 to TRBJ2-5; 7 bases are a match to TRBD2. CDR3 length: 14 amino acids. Losses at the gene ends were 2 bases for V and 4 bases for J; bases not matched to a gene: 5. CDR1 and CDR2 (germline): SGHRS, YFSETQ. The CDR3 protein is CASSFLERGETQYF. The CDR3 DNA sequence: TGCGCCAGCAGCTTTCTGGAGCGGGGAGAGACCCAGTACTTC.

V and J are TRBV2 and TRBJ1-2; 7 nucleotides agree with TRBD1. The V and J ends lost 1 base and 3 bases, in that order; junction bases with no gene match: 5. Looked up from germline, CDR1 is SNHLY and CDR2 is FYNNEI. The CDR3 is made up of 15 amino acids. CDR3 in DNA: TGTGCCAGCAGTGAAGGGGGACAGTTCTACTATGGCTACACCTTC. This gives the protein CASSEGGQFYYGYTF.

This chain joins TRBV29-1 and TRBJ2-7; 9 bases map to TRBD1. This CDR3 region has 12 residues. The V and J ends lost 6 bases and 4 bases, in that order; junction bases with no gene match: 4. CDR1 SQVTM and CDR2 ANQGSEA come from the germline V gene. The CDR3 loop is CSVQGQGYEQYF. DNA for the CDR3: TGCAGCGTACAAGGACAGGGGTACGAGCAGTACTTC.

The V gene is TRBV5-1, the J gene TRBJ2-5; D is perhaps TRBD1 (5 bases). CDR3 length: 12 amino acids. Germline V gene sequence: CDR1 SGHRS, CDR2 YFSETQ. Trimming left V 4 bases short and J 1 base short, with 5 bases between. The CDR3 here is CASSGAQETQYF. CDR3 DNA sequence: TGCGCCAGCAGCGGGGCCCAAGAGACCCAGTACTTC.

This chain links TRBV10-1 with TRBJ2-1; TRBD2 matches 12 bases. Germline CDR1 WNHNN, CDR2 SYGVQD (reference sequence). CDR3 length: 16 residues. J gave up 6 bases and V 5 bases, and 8 bases lay outside the gene matches. The chain's CDR3 is CASSSLSTSGSNEQFF. In DNA form, the CDR3 reads TGCGCCAGCAGTTCTCTTTCGACTAGCGGGAGCAATGAGCAGTTCTTC.

Only one count was recorded for this clone. The chain links TRBV6-5 to TRBJ1-2, with 7 bases matching TRBD1. The CDR3 spans 11 residues. The V segment lost 7 bases and the J segment 7 bases; nucleotides outside the gene matches: 3. Germline CDR1 MNHEY, CDR2 SVGAGI. The CDR3 nucleotides read TGTGCCAGCAAGGGGGCGCGTGGCTACACCTTC. It codes for CASKGARGYTF.

The CDR3 nucleotides read TGTGCCAGCAAGAGGGCGGGAGAGACCCAGTACTTC. Amino acids: CASKRAGETQYF. V gene TRBV5-4 combines with J gene TRBJ2-5; tentatively, D is TRBD2 (5 bases). This CDR3 contains 12 residues. Trimming took 6 bases from V and 4 from J, leaving 10 bases between them. Germline values: CDR1 SGHNT, CDR2 YYREEE (reference sequence).

The V and J genes are TRBV5-1 and TRBJ2-5; 8 bases match TRBD2. This CDR3 is built from 15 residues. Germline V gene lookup returns CDR1 SGHRS and CDR2 YFSETQ. With 0 bases clipped from V and 5 bases from J, the junction kept 6 bases outside the gene matches. The CDR3 is CASSLASGSGETQYF. The CDR3 DNA reads as TGCGCCAGCAGCTTGGCCAGCGGGAGCGGGGAGACCCAGTACTTC. Full variable domain (outside the CDR3, taken from reference TRBV5-1 and TRBJ2-5): KAGVTQTPRYLIKTRGQQVTLSCSPISGHRSVSWYQQTPGQGLQFLFEYFSETQRNKGNFPGRFSGRQFSNSRSEMNVSTLELGDSALYLCASSLASGSGETQYFGPGTRLLVL.